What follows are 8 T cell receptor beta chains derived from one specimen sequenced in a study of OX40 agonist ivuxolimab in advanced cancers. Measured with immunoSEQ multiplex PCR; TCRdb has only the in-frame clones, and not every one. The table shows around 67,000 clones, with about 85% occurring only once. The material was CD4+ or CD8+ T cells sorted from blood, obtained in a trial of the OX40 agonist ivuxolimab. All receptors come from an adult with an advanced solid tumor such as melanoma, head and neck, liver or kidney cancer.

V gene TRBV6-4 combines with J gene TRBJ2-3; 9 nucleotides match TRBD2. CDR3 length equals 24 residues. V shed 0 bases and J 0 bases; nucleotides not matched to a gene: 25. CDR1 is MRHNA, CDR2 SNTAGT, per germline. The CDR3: CASSDSIPGVRGTWTSESTDTQYF. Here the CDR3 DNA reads TGTGCCAGCAGTGACTCGATACCGGGTGTGAGGGGAACATGGACTAGCGAAAGCACAGATACGCAGTATTTT.

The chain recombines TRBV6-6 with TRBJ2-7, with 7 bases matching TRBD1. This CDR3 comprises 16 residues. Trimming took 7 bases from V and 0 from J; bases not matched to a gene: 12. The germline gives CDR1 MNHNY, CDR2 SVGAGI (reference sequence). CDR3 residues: CASTKRAGGISYEQYF. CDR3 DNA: TGTGCCAGCACCAAAAGGGCAGGGGGTATCTCCTACGAGCAGTACTTC.

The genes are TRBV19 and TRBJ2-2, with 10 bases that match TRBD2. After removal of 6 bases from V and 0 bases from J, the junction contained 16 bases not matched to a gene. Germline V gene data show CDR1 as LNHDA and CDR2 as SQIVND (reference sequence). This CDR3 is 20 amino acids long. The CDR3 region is CASSPWAGVAGGSNTGELFF. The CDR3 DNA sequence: TGTGCCAGTAGCCCCTGGGCGGGGGTAGCGGGAGGTTCGAACACCGGGGAGCTGTTTTTT.

The CDR3 nucleotides are TGTGCCAGCAGTACCCGACAGGGTCAAGAGACCCAGTACTTC. This codes for CASSTRQGQETQYF. The V and J genes are TRBV2 and TRBJ2-5, with 7 bases fitting TRBD1. Trimming cost V 5 bases and J 2 bases; bases outside gene matches: 5. Germline assignment: CDR1 SNHLY and CDR2 FYNNEI. This CDR3 has 14 amino acids.

CDR3: CASRKGNGANVLTF. The CDR3 region has the DNA TGCGCCAGCAGAAAGGGGAACGGGGCCAACGTCCTGACTTTC. The V call is TRBV5-1, the J call TRBJ2-6; D perhaps matches TRBD1 (5 bases). The germline V and J ends were trimmed by 5 bases and 4 bases, with 10 bases remaining between them. The CDR3 has 14 residues. Germline V gene sequence: CDR1 SGHRS, CDR2 YFSETQ.

The CDR3 bases are TGTGCCAGCAGCTCACCGGGACGATATGAGCAGTTCTTC. This translates into CASSSPGRYEQFF. The chain is built from TRBV7-2 and TRBJ2-1; perhaps D is TRBD1 or TRBD2 (5 bases each). The V gene lost 4 bases and the J gene lost 8 bases, with 12 bases spanning the gap. The germline CDR1 and CDR2 sequences are SGHTA and FQGNSA. The CDR3 is made up of 13 amino acids.

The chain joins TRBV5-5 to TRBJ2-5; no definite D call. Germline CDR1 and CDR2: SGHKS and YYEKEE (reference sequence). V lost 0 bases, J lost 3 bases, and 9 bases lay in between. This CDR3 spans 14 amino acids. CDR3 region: CASSLEDGEETQYF. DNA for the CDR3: TGTGCCAGCAGCTTGGAAGACGGTGAAGAGACCCAGTACTTC.

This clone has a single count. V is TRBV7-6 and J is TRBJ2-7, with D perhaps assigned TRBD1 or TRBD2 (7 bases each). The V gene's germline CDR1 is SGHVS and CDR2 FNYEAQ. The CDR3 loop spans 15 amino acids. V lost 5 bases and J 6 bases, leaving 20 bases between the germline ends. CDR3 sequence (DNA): TGTGCCAGCAGCCCACAGGGGACCTGGGGGGGCGAGCAGTACTTC. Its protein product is CASSPQGTWGGEQYF. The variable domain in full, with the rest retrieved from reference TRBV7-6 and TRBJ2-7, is GAGVSQSPRYKVTKRGQDVALRCDPISGHVSLYWYRQALGQGPEFLTYFNYEAQQDKSGLPNDRFSAERPEGSISTLTIQRTEQRDSAMYRCASSPQGTWGGEQYFGPGTRLTVT.